Listed below are T cell receptor beta chains from one sample, sequenced in a study of beta chain features in type 1 diabetes. Sequenced by immunoSEQ multiplex PCR; TCRdb stores in-frame clones only, minus some. Of approximately 46,000 clones in the sample, around 45% were seen once. The sequencing sample was made of stem cell memory CD4+ T cells from blood. The receptors derive from a man aged 30 to 39 with type 1 diabetes. Each CDR3 is given with its conserved first and last residue. D genes are given only for firm matches. Clone size is not always given. Where it is, it says once, few, many or a class for expanded clones.

j_call clone_size v_call d_call cdr3_nt cdr3_aa
TRBJ2-3 few TRBV29-1 TRBD2 TGCAGCGTAGCCTTCGCGGGAGGGCCCACAGATACGCAGTATTTT CSVAFAGGPTDTQYF
TRBJ1-1 NA TRBV15 TRBD1 TGTGCCACCGACAGGGGTGGGGGTACTGAAGCTTTCTTT CATDRGGGTEAFF
TRBJ2-1 few TRBV18 TRBD1 TGTGCCAGCTCACCACAACAGGGGTTTTCCTACAATGAGCAGTTCTTC CASSPQQGFSYNEQFF
TRBJ1-5 NA TRBV6-1 NA TGTGCCAGCAGTGATCAGGGTGTGAGCAATCAGCCCCAGCATTTT CASSDQGVSNQPQHF
TRBJ2-7 NA TRBV11-2 NA TGTGCCAGCAGCTTAGCTGGGCTCGAGCAGTACTTC CASSLAGLEQYF
TRBJ2-3 NA TRBV19 TRBD2 TGTGCCAGTAGATCTAGCGGGAGCGCAGATACGCAGTATTTT CASRSSGSADTQYF
TRBJ1-1 NA TRBV28 NA TGTGCCAGCATTATGGGAGGAGGGACTGAAGCTTTCTTT CASIMGGGTEAFF
TRBJ2-5 NA TRBV29-1 NA TGCAGCGTTGAAATATACGGGAGAGCGAAGACCCAGTACTTC CSVEIYGRAKTQYF
TRBJ2-3 few TRBV7-2 NA TGTGCCAGCAGCTTAGTCGGCGGAGACACAGATACGCAGTATTTT CASSLVGGDTDTQYF
TRBJ2-1 NA TRBV28 NA TGTGCCAGCAGTTTTGGGGTGCGCGGGGCTCCAGAGCAGTTCTTC CASSFGVRGAPEQFF
TRBJ1-5 NA TRBV7-9 TRBD1 TGTGCCAGCAGCGCGACAGGGCCTCAGCCCCAGCATTTT CASSATGPQPQHF
TRBJ1-1 few TRBV2 TRBD1 TGTGCCAGCCGACAGGGGGCGATGAACACTGAAGCTTTCTTT CASRQGAMNTEAFF
TRBJ2-2 NA TRBV19 TRBD1 TGTGCCAGTAGCCAACCGGGACAGACCACCGGGGAGCTGTTTTTT CASSQPGQTTGELFF
TRBJ2-3 NA TRBV27 TRBD2 TGTGCCAGCAGTCGACTATCTAGCGGGGGGAACACAGATACGCAGTATTTT CASSRLSSGGNTDTQYF
TRBJ1-1 NA TRBV18 NA TGTGCCAGCTCGCGACTTTTAATCGATGAAGCTTTCTTT CASSRLLIDEAFF
TRBJ2-2 few TRBV5-1 TRBD1 TGCGCCACCCCGGACAGGGAAGGCGGGGAGCTGTTTTTT CATPDREGGELFF
TRBJ2-1 NA TRBV19 TRBD2 TGTGCCAGTAGTACAACTAGCGGATACAATGAGCAGTTCTTC CASSTTSGYNEQFF
TRBJ2-7 NA TRBV6-5 TRBD2 TGTGCCAGCGCTAGCGGGAGGCTCTACGAGCAGTACTTC CASASGRLYEQYF
TRBJ2-1 NA TRBV4-3 NA TGCGCCAGCAGCCTGGACACCCGGGGGAATGAGCAGTTCTTC CASSLDTRGNEQFF
TRBJ2-1 few TRBV7-2 TRBD2 TGTGCCAGCAGCTTAGCTAGCGGGAGATCCTACAATGAGCAGTTCTTC CASSLASGRSYNEQFF
TRBJ2-5 NA TRBV18 TRBD2 TGTGCCAGCTCACCACCGGCGGGAGTAGGGGAGACCCAGTACTTC CASSPPAGVGETQYF
TRBJ2-1 NA TRBV5-1 NA TGCGCCAGCAGCAAAGACAGAACGTTGGGCAATGAGCAGTTCTTC CASSKDRTLGNEQFF
TRBJ1-2 few TRBV5-4 TRBD1 TGTGCCAGCAGCAACCGCCGACAGGGGATGGCCTATGGCTACACCTTC CASSNRRQGMAYGYTF
TRBJ1-3 NA TRBV4-3 NA TGCGCCAGCAGCCAAGTCGCGGGAAACACCATATATTTT CASSQVAGNTIYF
TRBJ2-3 once TRBV9 TRBD2 TGTGCCAGCAGCGCGTACGGCGGGAGGGGAACAGATACGCAGTATTTT CASSAYGGRGTDTQYF
TRBJ2-6 few TRBV29-1 NA TGCAGCGTCTCCAGGGGTAGTGGGGCCAACGTCCTGACTTTC CSVSRGSGANVLTF
TRBJ1-1 NA TRBV28 NA TGTGCCAGTAAGCCCGGACAGCCTGGGGAAGCTTTCTTT CASKPGQPGEAFF
TRBJ2-5 NA TRBV30 TRBD2 TGTGCCTGGCGGGTGGGAGGGAGGAAAGAGACCCAGTACTTC CAWRVGGRKETQYF
TRBJ2-7 few TRBV28 NA TGTGCCAGCAGTTACTCCTTCCGGGACACGAGCTCCTACGAGCAGTACTTC CASSYSFRDTSSYEQYF
TRBJ2-3 NA TRBV4-1 TRBD2 TGCGCCAGCAGCTGGACTAGCGGGAGAACCGGTACGCAGTATTTT CASSWTSGRTGTQYF
TRBJ2-1 NA TRBV6-5 TRBD2 TGTGCCAGCAGTTACGCTAGCGGGGGCCTTGATGAGCAGTTCTTC CASSYASGGLDEQFF
TRBJ1-2 few TRBV6-1 NA TGTGCCAGCAGTGAACAGGGTTATGGCTACACCTTC CASSEQGYGYTF
TRBJ2-1 NA TRBV6-5 TRBD2 TGTGCCAGCAGTTACAGTACTAGCGGGCGCAATGAGCAGTTCTTC CASSYSTSGRNEQFF
TRBJ2-3 NA TRBV6-5 TRBD2 TGTGCCAGCAGTTACTCCCGAGCGGGAGGAGATACGCAGTATTTT CASSYSRAGGDTQYF
TRBJ1-2 once TRBV6-1 NA TGTGCCAGCCGGGGGGGCTTAGACTATGGCTACACCTTC CASRGGLDYGYTF
TRBJ1-1 NA TRBV27 NA TGTGCCAGCAGTTCCGGACAAAGGAACACTGAAGCTTTCTTT CASSSGQRNTEAFF
TRBJ2-7 NA TRBV7-9 NA TGTGCCAGCAGCGGGGGGGCCCAGCAGTACTTC CASSGGAQQYF
TRBJ2-1 NA TRBV5-1 TRBD2 TGCGCCAGCAGCCCGCCGGGAGCGGGGGGGAATGAGCAGTTCTTC CASSPPGAGGNEQFF
TRBJ1-1 NA TRBV19 TRBD1 TGTGCCAGTAGTATCGGGGACAGGGACACTGAAGCTTTCTTT CASSIGDRDTEAFF
TRBJ2-5 few TRBV28 TRBD2 TGTGCCAGCAGCGACGGACGGGGGGAGCAGAGGTACCAAGAGACCCAGTACTTC CASSDGRGEQRYQETQYF
TRBJ2-2 few TRBV19 TRBD2 TGTGCCAGCACGGGACTAGCCAGAGCCGGGGAGCTGTTTTTT CASTGLARAGELFF